One and the same sample provided the 23 T cell receptor beta chains below, sequenced in a study of glioma-infiltrating T cells. Amplification of TCR alpha and beta CDR3 regions from RNA used iRepertoire nested multiplex PCR. TCRdb reprocessed the multiplex PCR reads with MiXCR, giving one entry per CDR3 protein. In the table there are fewer than 500,000 distinct CDR3 sequences, 41% of which are singletons. Specimen: glioma tissue, nonneoplastic brain tissue, or PBMCs (not recorded which). Source of these receptors: a human donor with low-grade glioma or glioblastoma, undergoing nonglioma brain surgery, or in good health (not recorded which).

The chain has TRBV2 and TRBJ1-5; D is unresolved. The ends were cut back, 1 base at V and 3 bases at J, with 10 bases in the middle. Per the germline V gene, CDR1 is SNHLY and CDR2 is FYNNEI. The CDR3 consists of 15 residues. The CDR3 DNA is TGTGCCAGCAGTGAAGGGGAAATTAACAATCAGCCCCAGCATTTT. Its translation: CASSEGEINNQPQHF.

This clonotype came up a few times. The CDR3 bases are TGTGCCAGCGGTCCGGGACAGTACGAGCAGTACTTC. It codes for CASGPGQYEQYF. V and J are TRBV6-2 or TRBV6-3 and TRBJ2-7; 7 nucleotides match TRBD1. V dropped 8 bases and J dropped 4; count of bases not matched to a gene: 5. The length of the CDR3 is 12 residues. Germline V gene data show CDR1 as MNHEY and CDR2 as SVGEGT.

This clonotype was counted ten times or more. V gene TRBV7-9 combines with J gene TRBJ2-5; D not certain. Per germline, CDR1 SEHNR and CDR2 FQNEAQ (reference sequence). CDR3 length: 16 amino acids. Trimming pared 4 bases from V and 2 bases from J, leaving 17 bases between. The CDR3 reads CASSSWVRRPQETQYF. Written as DNA, the CDR3 is TGTGCCAGCAGCTCATGGGTTAGACGGCCTCAAGAGACCCAGTACTTC.

At least ten counts were recorded for this clonotype. The chain couples TRBV28 to TRBJ1-5; D is undetermined. V shed 7 bases and J shed 11 bases, with 12 bases lying between them. Germline lookup yields CDR1 MDHEN and CDR2 SYDVKM. The CDR3 is 11 residues long. In nucleotides, the CDR3 is TGTGCCAGCATATTGGACGGTACCCAGCATTTT. Translated: CASILDGTQHF.

This clonotype was seen more than once but under ten times. V usage is TRBV24-1 and J usage is TRBJ2-3; D is undetermined. Trimming stripped 3 bases from V and 4 bases from J, with 7 bases between. CDR3 size: 13 residues. CDR1 is KGHDR, CDR2 SFDVKD, per germline. The CDR3: CATSDPLADTQYF. CDR3 DNA sequence: TGTGCCACCAGTGATCCCCTTGCAGATACGCAGTATTTT.

As regards this clonotype: A much larger clone lies a single base off, so this may be a read error. This sequence joins TRBV20-1 and TRBJ1-5; D call uncertain. The germline CDR1 and CDR2 sequences are DFQATT and SNEGSKA (reference sequence). The CDR3 spans 16 residues. V lost 1 base, J lost 5 bases, and 18 bases lay in between. CDR3 amino acids: CSARGGIGRPDQPQHF. For the CDR3, the DNA is TGCAGTGCTAGAGGGGGAATCGGCAGGCCCGATCAGCCCCAGCATTTT.

This chain uses TRBV7-2 with TRBJ1-1, with no clear D. V lost 2 bases and J lost 2, with 9 bases in between. Germline CDR1 and CDR2: SGHTA and FQGNSA. The CDR3 sequence is 14 residues long. CDR3 in amino acids: CASSLPILNTEAFF. CDR3 DNA: TGTGCCAGCAGCTTACCAATACTTAACACTGAAGCTTTCTTT. The whole variable domain, filled in from reference TRBV7-2 and TRBJ1-1, reads GAGVSQSPSNKVTEKGKDVELRCDPISGHTALYWYRQSLGQGLEFLIYFQGNSAPDKSGLPSDRFSAERTGGSVSTLTIQRTQQEDSAVYLCASSLPILNTEAFFGQGTRLTVV.

Notes on this clonotype: This may come from a read error, since a much larger clone is one base off. V gene TRBV20-1 combines with J gene TRBJ1-1; D is ambiguous. CDR3 length: 13 amino acids. Looked up from germline, CDR1 is DFQATT and CDR2 is SNEGSKA (reference sequence). V was clipped by 7 bases and J by 1 base, with 13 bases between them. The CDR3 is CSEDPRGNTEAFF. Written as DNA, the CDR3 is TGCAGTGAAGACCCTCGGGGGAACACTGAAGCTTTCTTT.

This clonotype was counted many times. One end of the junction varies from germline; a read error may be responsible. V and J are TRBV20-1 and TRBJ1-1; D is undetermined. Germline V gene data show CDR1 as DFQATT and CDR2 as SNEGSKA (reference sequence). The CDR3 consists of 11 residues. In DNA form, the CDR3 reads TGCAGTGCTAGGGCTAAAGCGGTACTCTGGTTT. Translated: CSARAKAVLWF.

As regards this clonotype: A much larger clone differs by one base, so this may be a read error. The V call is TRBV20-1, the J call TRBJ2-1; 7 bases fit TRBD2. CDR3 length: 15 amino acids. CDR1 is DFQATT and CDR2 is SNEGSKA in the germline V gene (reference sequence). The CDR3 sequence: CSARLRDYFNNKQFF. As DNA, the CDR3 is TGCAGTGCTAGACTACGGGACTACTTCAACAATAAGCAGTTCTTC.

CDR3 sequence (DNA): TGCAGCGTTCTTTGGAACACTGAAGCTTTCTTT. As protein: CSVLWNTEAFF. The chain has TRBV29-1 and TRBJ1-1; D not resolved. Germline loops: CDR1 SQVTM, CDR2 ANQGSEA. The V and J ends lost 5 bases and 1 base respectively, with 5 bases between them. The CDR3 contains 11 residues.

About this clonotype itself: The CDR3 does not end in the conserved phenylalanine or tryptophan, so this is likely a read error. The rearrangement uses TRBV15 and TRBJ1-5; D is unresolved. CDR1 and CDR2 (germline): LNHNV, YYDKDF (reference sequence). Deletions cut 3 bases from V and 5 bases from J, with 17 bases between. The CDR3 has 16 amino acids. CDR3 sequence: CATSSERLNSHQPQHS. The CDR3 nucleotides are TGTGCCACCAGCAGTGAGAGACTTAACAGCCATCAGCCCCAGCATTCT.

There are a few counts of this clonotype. The chain recombines TRBV7-9 with TRBJ1-1, with 9 bases matching TRBD1. Germline CDR1 reads SEHNR; CDR2 reads FQNEAQ (reference sequence). The CDR3 sequence is 16 residues long. V shed 5 bases, J shed 0 bases, and the junction held 7 bases outside the gene matches. This CDR3 is CASSRTGTGLNTEAFF. For the CDR3, the DNA is TGTGCCAGCAGCCGTACCGGGACAGGGTTGAACACTGAAGCTTTCTTT.

With respect to this clonotype: A single base separates this from a much larger clone, so it may be a read error. The chain combines TRBV6-2 or TRBV6-3 with TRBJ1-5; D is unclear. The CDR3 has 17 residues. The germline gives CDR1 MNHEY, CDR2 SVGEGT. CDR3 amino acids: CAGSLRVGGISNQPQHF. The DNA of the CDR3 is TGTGCCGGCAGTTTACGGGTAGGAGGTATCAGCAATCAGCCCCAGCATTTT.

In its sample, this clonotype was seen a few times. The V gene is TRBV24-1, the J gene TRBJ1-1, with 7 bases that match TRBD1. The J segment lost 0 bases and the V segment lost 1 base, leaving 4 bases of the junction unmatched. The CDR3 covers 16 residues. From germline, CDR1 is KGHDR and CDR2 SFDVKD. The CDR3 here is CATSDFSGGLNTEAFF. In nucleotides, the CDR3 is TGTGCCACCAGTGATTTCTCAGGGGGGCTGAACACTGAAGCTTTCTTT.

This clonotype is termed medium-sized (0.01 to 0.1%). This rearrangement joins TRBV27 to TRBJ2-7; D is perhaps TRBD1 or TRBD2 (7 bases each). With 4 bases removed from V and 5 bases from J, the gap between germline ends came to 12 bases. CDR3 length equals 13 residues. CDR1 is MNHEY, CDR2 SMNVEV, per germline (reference sequence). CDR3 region: CASSWGGGDEQYF. The CDR3 DNA reads as TGTGCCAGCAGTTGGGGAGGGGGCGACGAGCAGTACTTC.

The chain employs TRBV7-2 and TRBJ2-3; D may be TRBD1 or TRBD2 (6 bases each). The V and J ends lost 2 bases and 7 bases respectively, with 19 bases between them. CDR1 is SGHTA and CDR2 is FQGNSA in the germline V gene. This CDR3 spans 16 amino acids. The CDR3 reads CASSLLGAGSYNTQYF. CDR3 sequence (DNA): TGTGCCAGCAGCTTATTGGGGGCGGGGAGCTACAATACGCAGTATTTT.

This clonotype was picked up many times. This rearrangement joins TRBV15 to TRBJ2-2; the D is unclear. CDR1 and CDR2 from the germline V gene are LNHNV and YYDKDF (reference sequence). Deletions cut 1 base from V and 7 bases from J, with 4 bases between. The CDR3 runs 12 residues. CDR3 nucleotides: TGTGCCACCAGCAGAGGAGTCGGGGAGCTGTTTTTT. It is translated as CATSRGVGELFF.

This chain connects TRBV7-9 to TRBJ1-1; 12 nucleotides line up with TRBD1. J gave up 3 bases and V 5 bases, and 7 bases lay outside the gene matches. Germline V CDR1 and CDR2: SEHNR, FQNEAQ (reference sequence). This CDR3 spans 16 amino acids. This CDR3 is CASSPGTGGRYTEAFF. For the CDR3, the DNA is TGTGCCAGCAGCCCTGGGACAGGGGGCAGGTACACTGAAGCTTTCTTT.

This clonotype has more than one count but fewer than ten. The rearrangement uses TRBV4-2 and TRBJ1-1, with TRBD1 as a possible D gene (5 bases). The V and J ends lost 2 bases and 4 bases respectively, with 11 bases between them. This CDR3 comprises 14 residues. CDR1 is LGHNA and CDR2 is YNFKEQ in the germline V gene. The CDR3 nucleotides read TGTGCCAGCAGCCAAAGCAGGGTCGGCACTGAAGCTTTCTTT. This gives the protein CASSQSRVGTEAFF.

The J gene is TRBJ2-1, the V gene TRBV3-1; tentatively, D is TRBD1 (6 bases). The CDR3 has 15 residues. Germline loops: CDR1 LGHDT, CDR2 YNNKEL (reference sequence). V lost 6 bases and J 0 bases, leaving 12 bases between the germline ends. For the CDR3, the DNA is TGTGCCAGCAGGCCGTACAGGGCCTCCTACAATGAGCAGTTCTTC. This codes for CASRPYRASYNEQFF.

The CDR3 nucleotides are TGTGCCAGCAGTTCCCCCGGGACGGGACCGGCCAATGAGCAGTACTTC. Its protein product is CASSSPGTGPANEQYF. J is TRBJ2-5 and V is TRBV28; the D gene could be TRBD1 or TRBD2 (5 bases each). The V gene lost 4 bases and the J gene lost 11 bases, with 26 bases spanning the gap. The CDR3 contains 16 residues. CDR1 is MDHEN, CDR2 SYDVKM, per germline.

This clonotype was detected only once. The chain uses TRBV7-2 and TRBJ2-3; D not resolved. Trimming shortened V by 2 bases and J by 3 bases, and 21 bases separated the two germline ends. CDR3 size: 18 residues. From germline, CDR1 is SGHTA and CDR2 FQGNSA. DNA for the CDR3: TGTGCCAGCAGCTTAAATTTGATGGGGTACGCGAGGACAGATACGCAGTATTTT. Amino acids: CASSLNLMGYARTDTQYF.